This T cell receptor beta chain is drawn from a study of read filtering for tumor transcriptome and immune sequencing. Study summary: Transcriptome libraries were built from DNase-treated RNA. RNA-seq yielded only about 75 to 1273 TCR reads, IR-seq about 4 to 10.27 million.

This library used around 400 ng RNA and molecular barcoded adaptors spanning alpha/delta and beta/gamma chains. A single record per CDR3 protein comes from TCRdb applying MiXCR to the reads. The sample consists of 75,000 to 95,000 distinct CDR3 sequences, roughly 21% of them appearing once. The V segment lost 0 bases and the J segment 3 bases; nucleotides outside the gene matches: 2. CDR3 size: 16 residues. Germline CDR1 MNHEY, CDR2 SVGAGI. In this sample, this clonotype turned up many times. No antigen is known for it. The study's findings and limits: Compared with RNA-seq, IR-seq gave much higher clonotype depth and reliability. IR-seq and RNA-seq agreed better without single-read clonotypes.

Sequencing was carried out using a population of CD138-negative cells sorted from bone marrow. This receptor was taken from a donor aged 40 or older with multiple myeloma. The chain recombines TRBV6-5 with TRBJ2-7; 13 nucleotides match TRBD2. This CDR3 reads CASSYSRTSGSYEQYF. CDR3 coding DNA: TGTGCCAGCAGTTACTCGAGGACTAGCGGGAGCTACGAGCAGTACTTC.